This TCR beta chain was sequenced for a study of cytomegalovirus exposure and HLA in healthy donors. Whole-study findings and limits: For most TCR sequences rarity was the rule, although some public TCRs occurred in many donors.

This CDR3 region has 11 residues. Germline CDR1 SGHVS, CDR2 FNYEAQ. Trimming pared 5 bases from V and 4 bases from J, leaving 3 bases between. A word on this clone: Its matching antigen is unknown.

The data were produced by immunoSEQ multiplex PCR, yet TCRdb's version contains in-frame clones alone and is incomplete. The sample has about 360,000 clones; just over 85% are singletons. The sequenced sample was PBMCs. This chain connects TRBV7-6 to TRBJ1-3; D gene uncertain. This clonotype originated in a woman aged 18-30 years in good health and CMV-seronegative. CDR3 sequence: CASSQGNTIYF. DNA of the CDR3: TGTGCCAGCAGCCAAGGAAACACCATATATTTT.